The sequence of this T cell receptor beta chain was determined in a study of blood T cell repertoires in COVID-19. Study-level information: PBMCs, B-cell-depleted T cells, or T cells were the source of the cDNA or gDNA that made up the material.

Sequencing used immunoSEQ multiplex PCR; TCRdb keeps in-frame clones, though not all of them. Of 150,000 to 200,000 clones listed, more than 90% were seen once; the top ten hold roughly a sixth. V lost 1 base, J lost 6 bases, and 8 bases stayed unmatched. CDR3 size: 16 residues. In germline, CDR1 is SGDLS, CDR2 YYNGEE. The clonotype originates from a man aged 55-75 years with active or convalescent COVID-19. The chain employs TRBV9 and TRBJ2-2; 8 nucleotides match TRBD1. Input material: peripheral blood. For the CDR3, the DNA is TGTGCCAGCAGCGTATCAGGGGGCTATCAGGCCGGGGAGCTGTTTTTT. Its translation: CASSVSGGYQAGELFF.